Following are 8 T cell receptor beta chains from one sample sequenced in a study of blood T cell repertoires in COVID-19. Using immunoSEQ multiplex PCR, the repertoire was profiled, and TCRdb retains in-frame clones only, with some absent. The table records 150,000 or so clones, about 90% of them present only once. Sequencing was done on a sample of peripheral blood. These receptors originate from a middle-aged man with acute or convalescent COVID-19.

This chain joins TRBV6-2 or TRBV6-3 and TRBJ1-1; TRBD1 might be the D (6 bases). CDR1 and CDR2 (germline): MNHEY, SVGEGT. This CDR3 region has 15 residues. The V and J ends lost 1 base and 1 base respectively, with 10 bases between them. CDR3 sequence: CASSYFRTENTEAFF. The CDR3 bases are TGTGCCAGCAGTTACTTCCGGACAGAGAACACTGAAGCTTTCTTT.

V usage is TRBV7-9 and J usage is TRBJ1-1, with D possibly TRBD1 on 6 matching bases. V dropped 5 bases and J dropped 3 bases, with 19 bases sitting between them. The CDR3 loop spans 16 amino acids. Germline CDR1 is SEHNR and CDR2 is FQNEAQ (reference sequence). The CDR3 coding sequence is TGTGCCAGCAGCCCCACCCCGACAGGACAGCACACTGAAGCTTTCTTT. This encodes CASSPTPTGQHTEAFF.

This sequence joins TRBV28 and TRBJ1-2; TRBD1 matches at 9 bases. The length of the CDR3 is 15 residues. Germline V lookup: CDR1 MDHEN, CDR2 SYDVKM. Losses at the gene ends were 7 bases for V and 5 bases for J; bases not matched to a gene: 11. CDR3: CASNIPGQGKYGYTF. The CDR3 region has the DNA TGTGCCAGCAACATTCCGGGACAGGGTAAATATGGCTACACCTTC.

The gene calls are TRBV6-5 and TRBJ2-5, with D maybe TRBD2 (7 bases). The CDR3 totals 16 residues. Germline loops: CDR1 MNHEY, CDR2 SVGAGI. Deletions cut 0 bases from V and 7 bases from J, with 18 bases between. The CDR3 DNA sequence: TGTGCCAGCAGTTACTCCGATCGTGGGGGGGCGGGGACCCAGTACTTC. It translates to CASSYSDRGGAGTQYF.

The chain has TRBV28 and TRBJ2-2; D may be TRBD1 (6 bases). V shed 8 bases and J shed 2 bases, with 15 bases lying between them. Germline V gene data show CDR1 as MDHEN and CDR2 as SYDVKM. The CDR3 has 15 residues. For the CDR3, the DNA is TGTGCCAGCGTGGGGTGGACAGTAAACACCGGGGAGCTGTTTTTT. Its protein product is CASVGWTVNTGELFF.

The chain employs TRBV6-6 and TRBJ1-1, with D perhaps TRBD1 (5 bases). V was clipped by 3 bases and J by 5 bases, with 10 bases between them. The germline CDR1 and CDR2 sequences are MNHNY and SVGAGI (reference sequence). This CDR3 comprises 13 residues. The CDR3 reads CASSYSTATEAFF. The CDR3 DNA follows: TGTGCCAGCAGTTATTCGACAGCAACTGAAGCTTTCTTT.

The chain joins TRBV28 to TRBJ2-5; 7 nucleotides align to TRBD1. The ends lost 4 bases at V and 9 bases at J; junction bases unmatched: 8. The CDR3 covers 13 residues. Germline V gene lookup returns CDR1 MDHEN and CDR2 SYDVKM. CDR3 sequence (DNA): TGTGCCAGCAGTTACGTGACCCAGGGGGCCCAGTACTTC. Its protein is CASSYVTQGAQYF. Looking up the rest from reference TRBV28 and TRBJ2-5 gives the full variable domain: DVKVTQSSRYLVKRTGEKVFLECVQDMDHENMFWYRQDPGLGLRLIYFSYDVKMKEKGDIPEGYSVSREKKERFSLILESASTNQTSMYLCASSYVTQGAQYFGPGTRLLVL.

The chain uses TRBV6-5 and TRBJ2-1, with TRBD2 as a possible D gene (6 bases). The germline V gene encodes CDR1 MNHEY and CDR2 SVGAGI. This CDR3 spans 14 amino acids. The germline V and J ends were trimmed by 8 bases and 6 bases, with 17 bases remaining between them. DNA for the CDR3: TGTGCCAGCGGTTGGACCGTGGGGGGCAATGAGCAGTTCTTC. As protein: CASGWTVGGNEQFF.